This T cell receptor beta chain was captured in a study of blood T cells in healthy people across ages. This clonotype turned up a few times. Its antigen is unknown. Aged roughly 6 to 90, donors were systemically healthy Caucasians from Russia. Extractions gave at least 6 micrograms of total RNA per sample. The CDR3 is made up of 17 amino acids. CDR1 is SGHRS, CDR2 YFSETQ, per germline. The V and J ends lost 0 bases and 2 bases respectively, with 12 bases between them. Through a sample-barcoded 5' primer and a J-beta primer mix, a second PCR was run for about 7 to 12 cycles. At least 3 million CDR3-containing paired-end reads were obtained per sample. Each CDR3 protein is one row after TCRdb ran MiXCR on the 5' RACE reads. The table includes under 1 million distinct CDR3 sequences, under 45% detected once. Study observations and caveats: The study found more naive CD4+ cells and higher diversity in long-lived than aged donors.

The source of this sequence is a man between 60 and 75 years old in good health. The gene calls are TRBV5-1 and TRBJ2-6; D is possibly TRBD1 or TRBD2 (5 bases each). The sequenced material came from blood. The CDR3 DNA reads TGCGCCAGCAGCTTGGAGAGGGGCGGCGCTGGGGCCAACGTCCTGACTTTC. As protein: CASSLERGGAGANVLTF.